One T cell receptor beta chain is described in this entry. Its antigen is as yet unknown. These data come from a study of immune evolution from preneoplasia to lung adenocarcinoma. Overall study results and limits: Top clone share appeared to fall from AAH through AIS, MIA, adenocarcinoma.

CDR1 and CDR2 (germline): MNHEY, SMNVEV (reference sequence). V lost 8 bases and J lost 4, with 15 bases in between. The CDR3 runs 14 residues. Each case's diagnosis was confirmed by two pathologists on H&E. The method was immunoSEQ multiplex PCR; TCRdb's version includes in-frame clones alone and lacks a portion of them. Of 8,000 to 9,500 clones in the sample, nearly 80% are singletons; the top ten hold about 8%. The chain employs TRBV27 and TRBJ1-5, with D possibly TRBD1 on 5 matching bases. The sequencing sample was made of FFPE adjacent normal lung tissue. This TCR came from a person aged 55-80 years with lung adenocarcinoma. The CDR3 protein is CASALLGGNQPQHF. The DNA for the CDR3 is TGTGCCAGCGCCCTTTTGGGGGGTAATCAGCCCCAGCATTTT.